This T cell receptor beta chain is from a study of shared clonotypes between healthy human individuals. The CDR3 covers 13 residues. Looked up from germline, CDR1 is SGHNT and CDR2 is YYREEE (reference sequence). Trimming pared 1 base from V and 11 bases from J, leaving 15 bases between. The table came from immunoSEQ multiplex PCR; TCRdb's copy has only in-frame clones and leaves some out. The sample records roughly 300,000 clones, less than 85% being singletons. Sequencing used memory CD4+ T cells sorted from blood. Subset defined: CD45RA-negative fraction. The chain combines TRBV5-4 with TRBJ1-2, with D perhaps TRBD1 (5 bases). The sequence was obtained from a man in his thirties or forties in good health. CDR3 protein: CASSLRAGLGYTF. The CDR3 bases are TGTGCCAGCAGCTTGAGGGCAGGGCTAGGTTACACCTTC.